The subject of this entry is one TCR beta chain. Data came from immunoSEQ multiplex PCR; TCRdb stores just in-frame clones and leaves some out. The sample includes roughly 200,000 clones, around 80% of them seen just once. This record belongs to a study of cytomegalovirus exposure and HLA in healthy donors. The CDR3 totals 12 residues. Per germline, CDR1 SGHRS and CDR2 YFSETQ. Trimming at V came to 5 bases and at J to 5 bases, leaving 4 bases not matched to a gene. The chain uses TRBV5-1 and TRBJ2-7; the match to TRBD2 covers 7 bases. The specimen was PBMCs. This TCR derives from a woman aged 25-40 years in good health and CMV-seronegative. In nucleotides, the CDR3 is TGCGCCAGCAGTCGTGCGGGGGACGAGCAGTACTTC. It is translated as CASSRAGDEQYF. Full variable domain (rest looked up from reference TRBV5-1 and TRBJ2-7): KAGVTQTPRYLIKTRGQQVTLSCSPISGHRSVSWYQQTPGQGLQFLFEYFSETQRNKGNFPGRFSGRQFSNSRSEMNVSTLELGDSALYLCASSRAGDEQYFGPGTRLTVT.